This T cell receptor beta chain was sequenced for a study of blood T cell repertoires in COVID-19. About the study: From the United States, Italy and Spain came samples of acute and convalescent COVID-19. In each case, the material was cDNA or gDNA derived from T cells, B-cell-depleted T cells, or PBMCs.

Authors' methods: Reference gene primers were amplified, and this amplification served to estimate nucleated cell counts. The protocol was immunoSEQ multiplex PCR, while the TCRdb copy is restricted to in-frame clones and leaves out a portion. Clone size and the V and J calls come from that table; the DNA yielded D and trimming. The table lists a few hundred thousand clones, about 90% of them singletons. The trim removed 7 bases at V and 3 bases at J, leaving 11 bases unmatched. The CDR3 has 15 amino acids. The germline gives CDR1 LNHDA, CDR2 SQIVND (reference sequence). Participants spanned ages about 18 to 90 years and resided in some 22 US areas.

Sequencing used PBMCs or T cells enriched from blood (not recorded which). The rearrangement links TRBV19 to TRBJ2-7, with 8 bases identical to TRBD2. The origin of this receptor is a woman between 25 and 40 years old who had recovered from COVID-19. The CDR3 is CASTPTWTSHYEQYF. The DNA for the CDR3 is TGTGCCAGTACCCCAACGTGGACTAGCCACTACGAGCAGTACTTC.